This T cell receptor beta chain was profiled in a study of blood T cell repertoires in COVID-19. Study in general: Nucleic acid was either cDNA or gDNA, and it came from T cells, B-cell-depleted T cells, or PBMCs.

Methods used by the authors: It was from reference gene primer amplification that nucleated cell counts were estimated. Method: immunoSEQ multiplex PCR; TCRdb's copy keeps in-frame clones and lacks some. D and trimming come from the DNA, and the V and J calls and clone size come from that table. The top ten clones hold roughly 5.7% of a sample with roughly 50,000 clones, about four fifths of them seen once. CDR1 and CDR2 (germline): SGDLS, YYNGEE. CDR3 length equals 15 residues. Unmatched junction bases numbered 7, after V lost 4 bases and J lost 5 bases. A few counts support this clone. This clonotype was sampled from a woman in her sixties with acute or convalescent COVID-19. V usage is TRBV9 and J usage is TRBJ2-2; 8 bases match TRBD1. Material: peripheral blood. CDR3: CASSTDRVGTGELFF. The CDR3 bases are TGTGCCAGCAGCACGGACAGGGTGGGAACCGGGGAGCTGTTTTTT.